This TCR beta chain was recorded in a study of Ad26.COV2.S vaccination and SARS-CoV-2 variants. Clones were sequenced by immunoSEQ multiplex PCR, and TCRdb holds only the in-frame ones, with some missing. This sample has fewer than 500,000 clones; 75% to 95% occur once, and the top ten carry roughly an eighth. As to treatment: around 19 received Ad26.COV2.S at low or high dose, single or two shots; five or six received placebo; per-sample allocation not given. It was on day 63 after the first vaccine or placebo injection that samples were taken. The germline V gene has CDR1 GTSNPN and CDR2 SVGIG (reference sequence). The V and J ends lost 2 bases and 5 bases, in that order; junction bases with no gene match: 11. The CDR3 totals 15 residues.

The specimen comprised peripheral blood, sampled in a trial of Ad26.COV2.S vaccine versus placebo. The V call is TRBV30, the J call TRBJ1-1; 7 positions agree with TRBD1. The TCR was taken from a person aged 18 to 59 who received the Ad26.COV2.S COVID-19 vaccine or a placebo. CDR3 DNA sequence: TGTGCCTGGAGTCCAAAACAGGGGCGAGGGACTGAAGCTTTCTTT. Translation gives CAWSPKQGRGTEAFF. Looking up the rest from reference TRBV30 and TRBJ1-1 gives the full variable domain: SQTIHQWPATLVQPVGSPLSLECTVEGTSNPNLYWYRQAAGRGLQLLFYSVGIGQISSEVPQNLSASRPQDRQFILSSKKLLLSDSGFYLCAWSPKQGRGTEAFFGQGTRLTVV.